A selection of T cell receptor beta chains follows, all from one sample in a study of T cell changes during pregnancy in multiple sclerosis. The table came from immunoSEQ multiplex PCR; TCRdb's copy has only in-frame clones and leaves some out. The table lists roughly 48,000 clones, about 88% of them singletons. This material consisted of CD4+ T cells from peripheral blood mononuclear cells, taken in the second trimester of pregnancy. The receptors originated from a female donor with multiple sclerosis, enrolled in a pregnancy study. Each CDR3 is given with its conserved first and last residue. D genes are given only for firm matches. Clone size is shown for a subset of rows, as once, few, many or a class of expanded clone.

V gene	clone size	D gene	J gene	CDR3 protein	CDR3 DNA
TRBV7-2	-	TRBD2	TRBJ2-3	CASSLALAGGIDTQYF	TGTGCCAGCAGCTTAGCGCTAGCGGGAGGTATTGATACGCAGTATTTT
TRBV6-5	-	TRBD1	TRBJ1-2	CASNPGDSSNYGYTF	TGTGCCAGCAACCCCGGGGACAGCTCTAACTATGGCTACACCTTC
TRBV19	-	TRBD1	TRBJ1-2	CASSIPRTGIDGYTF	TGTGCCAGTAGTATCCCTCGGACAGGGATTGATGGCTACACCTTC
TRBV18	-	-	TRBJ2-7	CASSPTAGAIYEQYF	TGTGCCAGCTCACCAACGGCGGGCGCAATCTACGAGCAGTACTTC
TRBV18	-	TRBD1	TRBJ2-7	CASSPGTGDEQYF	TGTGCCAGCTCACCCGGGACAGGGGACGAGCAGTACTTC
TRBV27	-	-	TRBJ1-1	CASSAQFMNTEAFF	TGTGCCAGCAGTGCACAGTTCATGAACACTGAAGCTTTCTTT
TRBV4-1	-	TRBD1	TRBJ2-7	CASSQGMDRVTGEQYF	TGCGCCAGCAGCCAAGGGATGGACAGGGTAACTGGTGAGCAGTACTTC
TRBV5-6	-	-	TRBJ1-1	CASSFPTGNTEAFF	TGTGCCAGCAGCTTTCCGACAGGGAACACTGAAGCTTTCTTT
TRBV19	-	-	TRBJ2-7	CASSIGTLNYEQYF	TGTGCCAGTAGTATCGGGACACTTAACTACGAGCAGTACTTC
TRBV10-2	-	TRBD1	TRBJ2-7	CASSEPGDRGRSYEQYF	TGCGCCAGCAGTGAGCCGGGGGACAGGGGGCGTTCCTACGAGCAGTACTTC
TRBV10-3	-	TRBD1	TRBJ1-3	CAIRDRARNTIYF	TGTGCCATCAGGGACAGGGCGAGAAACACCATATATTTT
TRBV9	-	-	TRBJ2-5	CASSVGANTQETQYF	TGTGCCAGCAGCGTAGGGGCGAATACACAAGAGACCCAGTACTTC
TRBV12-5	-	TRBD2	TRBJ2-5	CASGLGTSGGETQYF	TGTGCTAGTGGTTTGGGGACTAGCGGGGGAGAGACCCAGTACTTC
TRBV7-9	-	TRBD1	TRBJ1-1	CASSLATGLFNTEAFF	TGTGCCAGCAGCTTAGCGACAGGGCTATTTAACACTGAAGCTTTCTTT
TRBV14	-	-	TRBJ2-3	CASSQLATTDTQYF	TGTGCCAGCAGCCAACTAGCGACCACAGATACGCAGTATTTT
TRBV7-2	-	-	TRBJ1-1	CASTTGGNTEAFF	TGTGCCAGCACGACGGGGGGGAACACTGAAGCTTTCTTT
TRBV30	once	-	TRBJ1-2	CAWSPGDYGYTF	TGTGCCTGGAGCCCAGGGGACTATGGCTACACCTTC
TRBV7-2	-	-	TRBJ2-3	CASSLGGHTDTQYF	TGTGCCAGCAGCTTAGGGGGCCACACAGATACGCAGTATTTT
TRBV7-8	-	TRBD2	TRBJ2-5	CASSAGLAGEETQYF	TGTGCCAGCAGCGCTGGACTAGCGGGAGAAGAGACCCAGTACTTC
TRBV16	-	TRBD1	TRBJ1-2	CASSQLGRGNYGYTF	TGTGCCAGCAGCCAATTGGGCAGGGGGAACTATGGCTACACCTTC
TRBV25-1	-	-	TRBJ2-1	CASSAVLDFPYSYNEQFF	TGTGCCAGCAGTGCCGTTCTAGACTTTCCTTACTCCTACAATGAGCAGTTCTTC
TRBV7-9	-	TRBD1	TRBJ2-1	CASSPGTGNNEQFF	TGTGCCAGCAGTCCCGGGACAGGGAACAATGAGCAGTTCTTC
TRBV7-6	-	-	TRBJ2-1	CASSLYYAGHNEQFF	TGTGCCAGCAGCTTATATTACGCTGGCCACAATGAGCAGTTCTTC
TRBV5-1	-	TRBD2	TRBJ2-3	CASRGPSGRSTDTQYF	TGCGCCAGCAGGGGGCCTAGCGGGAGGAGCACAGATACGCAGTATTTT
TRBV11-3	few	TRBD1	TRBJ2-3	CASSPRDSHTDTQYF	TGTGCCAGCAGCCCCCGGGACAGCCACACAGATACGCAGTATTTT
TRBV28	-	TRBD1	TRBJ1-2	CASSLGTGSYGYTF	TGTGCCAGCAGTTTGGGGACAGGTTCTTATGGCTACACCTTC
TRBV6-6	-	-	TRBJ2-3	CASSFATVDFTDTQYF	TGTGCCAGCAGTTTCGCAACCGTGGACTTCACAGATACGCAGTATTTT
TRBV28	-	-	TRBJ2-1	CASLSLSAYNEQFF	TGTGCCAGCCTTTCCTTAAGCGCGTACAATGAGCAGTTCTTC
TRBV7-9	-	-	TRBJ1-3	CASSPPDRTSRNTIYF	TGTGCCAGCAGCCCTCCCGACAGGACATCTAGAAACACCATATATTTT
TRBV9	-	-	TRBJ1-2	CASSVSGDNGYTF	TGTGCCAGCAGCGTGTCAGGGGATAATGGCTACACCTTC
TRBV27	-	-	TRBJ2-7	CASSFLSGAGYEQYF	TGTGCCAGCAGTTTCCTCAGCGGAGCGGGCTACGAGCAGTACTTC
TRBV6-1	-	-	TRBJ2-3	CGRRGLDTDTQYF	TGTGGGAGGAGGGGGCTAGACACAGATACGCAGTATTTT
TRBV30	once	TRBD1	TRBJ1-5	CAWSVGGSNQPQHF	TGTGCCTGGAGTGTAGGGGGCAGCAATCAGCCCCAGCATTTT
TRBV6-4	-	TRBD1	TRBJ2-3	CASSSGTDRDTQYF	TGTGCCAGCAGCTCCGGGACAGACCGAGATACGCAGTATTTT
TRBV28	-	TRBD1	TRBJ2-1	CASRFGQGYNEQFF	TGTGCCAGCAGATTTGGACAGGGGTACAATGAGCAGTTCTTC
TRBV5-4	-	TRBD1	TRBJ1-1	CASSPQGGGTEAFF	TGTGCCAGCAGCCCCCAGGGGGGAGGCACTGAAGCTTTCTTT